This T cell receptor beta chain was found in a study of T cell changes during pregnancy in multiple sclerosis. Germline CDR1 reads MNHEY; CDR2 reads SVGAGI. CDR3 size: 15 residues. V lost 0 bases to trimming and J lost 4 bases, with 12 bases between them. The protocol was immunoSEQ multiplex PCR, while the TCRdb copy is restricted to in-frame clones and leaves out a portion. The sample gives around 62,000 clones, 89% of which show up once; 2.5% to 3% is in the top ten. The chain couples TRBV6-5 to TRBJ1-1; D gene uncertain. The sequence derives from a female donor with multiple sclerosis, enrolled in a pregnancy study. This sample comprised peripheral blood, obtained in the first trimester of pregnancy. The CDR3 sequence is CASSYSRRAGTEAFF. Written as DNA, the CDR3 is TGTGCCAGCAGTTACTCCCGGCGGGCGGGCACTGAAGCTTTCTTT.